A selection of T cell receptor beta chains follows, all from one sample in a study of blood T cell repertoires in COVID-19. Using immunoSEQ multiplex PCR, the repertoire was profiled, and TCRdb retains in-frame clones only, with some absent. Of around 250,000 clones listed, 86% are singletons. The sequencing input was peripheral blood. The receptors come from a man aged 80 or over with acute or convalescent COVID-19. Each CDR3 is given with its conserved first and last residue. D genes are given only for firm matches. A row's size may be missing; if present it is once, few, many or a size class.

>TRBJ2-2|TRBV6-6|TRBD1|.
CASSPRDRGLVGELFF
TGTGCCAGCAGCCCTCGGGACAGGGGGCTAGTCGGGGAGCTGTTTTTT
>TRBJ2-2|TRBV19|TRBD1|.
CASSIRQGNTGELFF
TGTGCCAGTAGTATACGACAGGGTAACACCGGGGAGCTGTTTTTT
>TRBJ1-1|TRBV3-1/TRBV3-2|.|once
CASSPEGQGNTEAFF
TGTGCCAGCAGCCCGGAGGGGCAGGGGAACACTGAAGCTTTCTTT
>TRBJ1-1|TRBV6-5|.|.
CATQQTVNTEAFF
TGTGCCACCCAGCAGACTGTAAACACTGAAGCTTTCTTT
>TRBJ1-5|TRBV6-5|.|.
CASSFRGRNQPQHF
TGTGCCAGCAGTTTCAGGGGTCGCAATCAGCCCCAGCATTTT
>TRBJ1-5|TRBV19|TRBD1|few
CASSTTGGRQPQHF
TGTGCCAGTAGTACGACAGGGGGCCGTCAGCCCCAGCATTTT
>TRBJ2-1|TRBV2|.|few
CASRPVAYEQFF
TGTGCCAGCAGGCCCGTAGCGTACGAGCAGTTCTTC
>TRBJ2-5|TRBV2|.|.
CASSEGDRYQETQYF
TGTGCCAGCAGTGAAGGAGACAGGTACCAAGAGACCCAGTACTTC
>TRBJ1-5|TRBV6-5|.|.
CASSPPRGPQHF
TGTGCCAGCAGCCCCCCAAGGGGGCCCCAGCATTTT
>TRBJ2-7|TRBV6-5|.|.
CASSYSRLGGYEQYF
TGTGCCAGCAGTTACTCTAGACTAGGTGGCTACGAGCAGTACTTC
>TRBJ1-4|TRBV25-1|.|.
CASSETATTNEKLFF
TGTGCCAGCAGTGAGACAGCAACAACTAATGAAAAACTGTTTTTT
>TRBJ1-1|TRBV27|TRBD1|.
CASSLSYRGRTEAFF
TGTGCCAGCAGTTTATCCTACAGGGGGCGGACTGAAGCTTTCTTT
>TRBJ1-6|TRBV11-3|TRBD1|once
CASSLRTGDESPLHF
TGTGCCAGCAGCTTGAGGACAGGGGACGAATCACCCCTCCACTTT
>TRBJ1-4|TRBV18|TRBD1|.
CASSPGQGEEKLFF
TGTGCCAGCTCACCGGGACAGGGAGAAGAAAAACTGTTTTTT
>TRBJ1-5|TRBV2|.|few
CASREGSTGNQPQHF
TGTGCCAGCAGGGAAGGGAGTACGGGCAATCAGCCCCAGCATTTT
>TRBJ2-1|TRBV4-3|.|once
CASSLTTGEDEQFF
TGCGCCAGCAGCCTTACCACAGGCGAGGATGAGCAGTTCTTC
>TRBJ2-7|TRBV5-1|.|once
CASSLGGDPYEQYF
TGCGCCAGCAGCTTGGGGGGAGACCCCTACGAGCAGTACTTC
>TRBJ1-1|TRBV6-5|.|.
CASSYSAGGGAFF
TGTGCCAGCAGTTACTCCGCGGGCGGGGGGGCTTTCTTT
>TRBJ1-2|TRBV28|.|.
CASRPRGGYGYTF
TGTGCCAGCAGACCGCGGGGGGGTTACGGCTACACCTTC
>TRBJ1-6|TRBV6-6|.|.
CASSPLLGTLNSPLHF
TGTGCCAGCAGCCCCCTCCTCGGGACTCTCAATTCACCCCTCCACTTT
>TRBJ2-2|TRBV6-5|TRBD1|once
CASTPGGRTGELFF
TGTGCCAGCACTCCAGGGGGCCGGACCGGGGAGCTGTTTTTT
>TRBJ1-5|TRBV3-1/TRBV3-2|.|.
CASSPYRGGRQPQHF
TGTGCCAGCAGCCCCTATAGGGGGGGACGTCAGCCCCAGCATTTT
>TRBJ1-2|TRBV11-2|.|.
CASSQLRGRGIGYTF
TGTGCCAGCAGCCAACTACGGGGACGGGGGATTGGCTACACCTTC
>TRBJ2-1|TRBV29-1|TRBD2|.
CSVDWSSGTHEQFF
TGCAGCGTTGATTGGTCTAGCGGGACCCATGAGCAGTTCTTC
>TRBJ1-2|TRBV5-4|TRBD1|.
CASSLENRGGYGYTF
TGTGCCAGCAGCTTGGAAAACAGGGGAGGCTATGGCTACACCTTC
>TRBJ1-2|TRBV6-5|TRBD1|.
CASSTGGEGYGYTF
TGTGCCAGCAGTACAGGGGGCGAGGGCTATGGCTACACCTTC
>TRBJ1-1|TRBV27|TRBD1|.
CASRSYRGSGAFF
TGTGCCAGCAGGTCCTACAGGGGTTCTGGAGCTTTCTTT
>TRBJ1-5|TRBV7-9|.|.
CASSLEGGSQPQHF
TGTGCCAGCAGCTTAGAGGGCGGGTCTCAGCCCCAGCATTTT
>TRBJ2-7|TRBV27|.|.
CASSLAGAPTYEQYF
TGTGCCAGCAGTTTAGCAGGCGCGCCCACCTACGAGCAGTACTTC
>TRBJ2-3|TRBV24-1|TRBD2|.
CATSDLLERDSTDTQYF
TGTGCCACCAGTGATTTACTGGAGCGGGACTCCACAGATACGCAGTATTTT
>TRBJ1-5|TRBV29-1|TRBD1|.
CSVRTGTSNQPQHF
TGCAGCGTCCGGACAGGTACTAGCAATCAGCCCCAGCATTTT
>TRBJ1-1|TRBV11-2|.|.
CASRYRNTEAFF
TGTGCCAGCCGTTACAGGAACACTGAAGCTTTCTTT
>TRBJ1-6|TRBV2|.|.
CASSGTRPLHF
TGTGCCAGCAGTGGCACCCGGCCCCTCCACTTT
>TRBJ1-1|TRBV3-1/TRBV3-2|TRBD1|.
CASSQDAGQGNTEAFF
TGTGCCAGCAGCCAAGATGCGGGACAGGGGAACACTGAAGCTTTCTTT
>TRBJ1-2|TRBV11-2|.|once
CASSPLSRPGSSANYGYTF
TGTGCCAGCAGCCCTCTATCAAGACCCGGGAGTTCAGCTAACTATGGCTACACCTTC
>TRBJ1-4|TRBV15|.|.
CATSRGQSDEKLFF
TGTGCCACCAGCAGAGGACAGTCCGACGAAAAACTGTTTTTT
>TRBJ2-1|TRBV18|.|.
CASSPVETKNEQFF
TGTGCCAGCTCACCTGTTGAGACTAAGAATGAGCAGTTCTTC
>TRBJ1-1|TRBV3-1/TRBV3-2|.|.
CASSQRGRNTEAFF
TGTGCCAGCAGTCAACGGGGGAGAAACACTGAAGCTTTCTTT
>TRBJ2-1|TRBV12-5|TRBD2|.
CASGRTSGTEQFF
TGTGCTAGTGGTCGGACTAGCGGGACGGAGCAGTTCTTC
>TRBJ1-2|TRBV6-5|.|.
CASSPDSRGYTF
TGTGCCAGCAGCCCCGACAGTAGGGGCTACACCTTC
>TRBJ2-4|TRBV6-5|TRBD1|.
CASSPGDRGNIQYF
TGTGCCAGCTCCCCCGGGGACAGGGGGAACATTCAGTACTTC
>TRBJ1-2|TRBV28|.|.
CASSSVPGALSNYGYTF
TGTGCCAGCAGTTCGGTCCCAGGGGCCCTCTCCAACTATGGCTACACCTTC
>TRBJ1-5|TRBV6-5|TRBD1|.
CASSRQGQPQHF
TGTGCCAGCAGTCGACAGGGACAGCCCCAGCATTTT
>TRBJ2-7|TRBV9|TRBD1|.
CASSKGQGGYEQYF
TGTGCCAGCAGCAAGGGACAGGGGGGATACGAGCAGTACTTC
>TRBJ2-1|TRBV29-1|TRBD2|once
CSVQSGTSGFNEQFF
TGCAGCGTCCAATCCGGGACTAGCGGGTTTAATGAGCAGTTCTTC
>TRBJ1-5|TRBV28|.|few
CATRTGNQPQHF
TGTGCCACCCGGACAGGCAATCAGCCCCAGCATTTT
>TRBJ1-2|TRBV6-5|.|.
CASSRAGNYGYTF
TGTGCCAGCAGTAGGGCGGGTAACTATGGCTACACCTTC
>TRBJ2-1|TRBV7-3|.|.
CASSLSGNEQFF
TGTGCCAGCAGCCTTAGCGGCAATGAGCAGTTCTTC
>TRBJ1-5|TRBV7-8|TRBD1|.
CASSSGTGYSNQPQHF
TGTGCCAGCAGCTCCGGGACAGGATATAGCAATCAGCCCCAGCATTTT
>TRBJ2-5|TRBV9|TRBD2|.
CASSASGGPGETQYF
TGTGCCAGCAGCGCCTCGGGAGGGCCCGGGGAGACCCAGTACTTC
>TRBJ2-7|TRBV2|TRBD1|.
CASRGQGVYEQYF
TGTGCCAGCAGAGGCCAGGGGGTCTACGAGCAGTACTTC
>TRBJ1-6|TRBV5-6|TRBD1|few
CASSFPAGGQGAGSPLHF
TGTGCCAGCAGCTTCCCAGCGGGGGGACAGGGGGCCGGTTCACCCCTCCACTTT